These 2 T cell receptor beta chains originate from one sample sequenced in a study of T cell repertoires in cytomegalovirus infection. TCRdb ran MiXCR on the reads and lists one entry per CDR3 protein. In the table there are about 260,000 distinct CDR3 sequences, approximately 10% of which are singletons. Sequencing used PBMCs. The source is a human donor in good health (CMV status not recorded). Some clones in this sample may be carry-over from other donors' samples.

Many counts were recorded for this clonotype. The chain uses TRBV7-6 and TRBJ2-7, with a weak D call TRBD1 (5 bases). The CDR3 runs to 14 residues. The V end lost 2 bases, the J end lost 0 bases, and 8 bases lay between the germline ends. The germline V gene has CDR1 SGHVS and CDR2 FNYEAQ. The CDR3 region is CASSLFQGSYEQYF. The CDR3 nucleotides are TGTGCCAGCAGCTTATTCCAGGGCTCCTACGAGCAGTACTTC.

In its sample, this clonotype was seen many times. The genes are TRBV20-1 and TRBJ2-5, with 7 bases aligning to TRBD2. Trimming took 5 bases from V and 5 from J; bases not matched to a gene: 11. The V gene's germline CDR1 is DFQATT and CDR2 SNEGSKA (reference sequence). The length of the CDR3 is 14 residues. CDR3 in DNA: TGCAGTGCTCTACCGGCCGCCGGGGGGGAGACCCAGTACTTC. It codes for CSALPAAGGETQYF.